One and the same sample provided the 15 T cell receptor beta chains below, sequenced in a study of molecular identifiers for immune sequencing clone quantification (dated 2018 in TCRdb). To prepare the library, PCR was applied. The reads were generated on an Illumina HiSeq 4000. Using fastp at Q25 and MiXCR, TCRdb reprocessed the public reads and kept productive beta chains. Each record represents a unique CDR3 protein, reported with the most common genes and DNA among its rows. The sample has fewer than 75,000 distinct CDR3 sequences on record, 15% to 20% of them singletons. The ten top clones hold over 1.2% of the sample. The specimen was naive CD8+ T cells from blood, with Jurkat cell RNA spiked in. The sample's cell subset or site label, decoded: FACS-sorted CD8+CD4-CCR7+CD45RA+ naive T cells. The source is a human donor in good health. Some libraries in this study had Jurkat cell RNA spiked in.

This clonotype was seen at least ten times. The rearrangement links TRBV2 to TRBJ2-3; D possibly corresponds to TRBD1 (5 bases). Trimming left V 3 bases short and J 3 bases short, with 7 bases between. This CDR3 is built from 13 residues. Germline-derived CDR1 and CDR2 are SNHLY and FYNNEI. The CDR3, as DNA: TGTGCCAGCAGTGATCAGGGTACAGATACGCAGTATTTT. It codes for CASSDQGTDTQYF.

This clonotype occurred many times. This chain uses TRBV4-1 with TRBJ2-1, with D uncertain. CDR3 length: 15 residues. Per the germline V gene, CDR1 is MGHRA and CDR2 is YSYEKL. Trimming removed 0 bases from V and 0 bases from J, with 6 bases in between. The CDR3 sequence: CASSQEKGSYNEQFF. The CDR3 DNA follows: TGCGCCAGCAGCCAAGAAAAGGGCTCCTACAATGAGCAGTTCTTC.

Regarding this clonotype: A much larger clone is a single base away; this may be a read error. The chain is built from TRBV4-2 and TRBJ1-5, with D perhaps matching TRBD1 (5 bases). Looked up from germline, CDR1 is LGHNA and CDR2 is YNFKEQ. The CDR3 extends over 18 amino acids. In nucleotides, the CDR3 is TGTGCCAGCAGCCAAGGGGGCCTCCTTTTTGTGGAAGATCAGCCCCATCATTTT. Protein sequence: CASSQGGLLFVEDQPHHF.

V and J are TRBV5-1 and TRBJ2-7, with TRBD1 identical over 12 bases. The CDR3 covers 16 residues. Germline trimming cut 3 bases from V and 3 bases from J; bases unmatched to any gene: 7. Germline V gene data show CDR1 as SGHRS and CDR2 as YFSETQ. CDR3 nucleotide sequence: TGCGCCAGCAGCTGGGGAGGGACAGGGGGCGTCTACGAGCAGTACTTC. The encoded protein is CASSWGGTGGVYEQYF.

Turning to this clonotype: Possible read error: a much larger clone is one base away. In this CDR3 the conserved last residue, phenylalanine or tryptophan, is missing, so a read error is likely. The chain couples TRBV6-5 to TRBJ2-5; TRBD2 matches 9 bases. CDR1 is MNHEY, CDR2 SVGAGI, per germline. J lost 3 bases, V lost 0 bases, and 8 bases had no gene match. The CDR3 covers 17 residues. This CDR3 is CASSYSLTSGTKETQYC. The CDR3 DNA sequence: TGTGCCAGCAGTTACTCATTGACTAGCGGAACTAAAGAGACCCAGTACTGC.

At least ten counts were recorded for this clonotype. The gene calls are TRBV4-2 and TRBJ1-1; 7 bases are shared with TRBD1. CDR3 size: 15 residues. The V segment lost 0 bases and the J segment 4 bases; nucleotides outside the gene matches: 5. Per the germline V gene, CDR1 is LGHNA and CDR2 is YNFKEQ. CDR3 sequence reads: CASSQEETGVTEAFF. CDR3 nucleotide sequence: TGTGCCAGCAGCCAAGAGGAAACAGGGGTCACTGAAGCTTTCTTT.

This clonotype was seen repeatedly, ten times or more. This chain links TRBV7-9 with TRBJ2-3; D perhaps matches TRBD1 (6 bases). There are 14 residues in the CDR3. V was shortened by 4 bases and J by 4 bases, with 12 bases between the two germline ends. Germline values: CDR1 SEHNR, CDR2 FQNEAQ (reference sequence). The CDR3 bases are TGTGCCAGCAGCTCAGGGGCGATCGCAGATACGCAGTATTTT. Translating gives CASSSGAIADTQYF.

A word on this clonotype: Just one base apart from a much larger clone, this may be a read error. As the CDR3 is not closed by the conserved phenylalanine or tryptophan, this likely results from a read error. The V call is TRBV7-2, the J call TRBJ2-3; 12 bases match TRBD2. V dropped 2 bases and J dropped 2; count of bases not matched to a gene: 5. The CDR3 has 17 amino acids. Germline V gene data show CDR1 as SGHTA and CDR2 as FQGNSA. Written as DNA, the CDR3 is TGTGCCAGCAGCTTATTCGGACTAGCGGGGACCACAGATACGCAGTATCTT. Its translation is CASSLFGLAGTTDTQYL.

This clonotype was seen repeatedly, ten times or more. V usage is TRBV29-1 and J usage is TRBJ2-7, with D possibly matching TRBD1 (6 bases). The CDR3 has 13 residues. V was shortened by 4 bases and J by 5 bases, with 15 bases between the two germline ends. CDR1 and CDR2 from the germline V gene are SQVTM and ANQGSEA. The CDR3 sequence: CSVVAGVPHEQYF. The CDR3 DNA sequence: TGCAGCGTTGTAGCAGGGGTCCCCCACGAGCAGTACTTC.

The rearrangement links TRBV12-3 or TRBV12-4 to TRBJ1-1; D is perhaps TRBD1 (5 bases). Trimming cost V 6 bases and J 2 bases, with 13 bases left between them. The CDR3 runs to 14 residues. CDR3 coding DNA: TGTGCCAGCAGCATTGGGGCAACAAACACTGAAGCTTTCTTT. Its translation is CASSIGATNTEAFF.

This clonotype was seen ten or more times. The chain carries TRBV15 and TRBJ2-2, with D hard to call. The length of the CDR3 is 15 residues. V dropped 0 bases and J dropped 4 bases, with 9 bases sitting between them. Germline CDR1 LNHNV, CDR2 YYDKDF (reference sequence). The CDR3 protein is CATSRDLLITGELFF. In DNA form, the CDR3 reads TGTGCCACCAGCAGAGATCTCCTTATCACCGGGGAGCTGTTTTTT.

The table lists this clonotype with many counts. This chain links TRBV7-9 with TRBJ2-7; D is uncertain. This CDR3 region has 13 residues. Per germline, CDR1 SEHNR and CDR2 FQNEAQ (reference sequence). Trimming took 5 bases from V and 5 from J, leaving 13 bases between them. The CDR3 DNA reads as TGTGCCAGCAGCCCCGCCGGGTTCGACGAGCAGTACTTC. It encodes CASSPAGFDEQYF.

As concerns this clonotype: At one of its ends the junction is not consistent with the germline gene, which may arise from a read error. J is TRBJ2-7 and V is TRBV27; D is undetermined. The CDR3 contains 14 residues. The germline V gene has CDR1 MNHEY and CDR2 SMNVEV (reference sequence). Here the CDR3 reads CAGSLGAARYEQYF. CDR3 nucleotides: TGTGCCGGCAGTTTAGGTGCGGCACGTTACGAGCAGTACTTC.

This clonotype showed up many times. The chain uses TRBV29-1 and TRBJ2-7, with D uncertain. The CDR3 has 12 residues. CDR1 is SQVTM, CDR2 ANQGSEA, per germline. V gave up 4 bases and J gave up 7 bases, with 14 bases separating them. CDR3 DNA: TGCAGCGTTGTAAGTCTTCATCGGGAGCAGTACTTC. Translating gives CSVVSLHREQYF.

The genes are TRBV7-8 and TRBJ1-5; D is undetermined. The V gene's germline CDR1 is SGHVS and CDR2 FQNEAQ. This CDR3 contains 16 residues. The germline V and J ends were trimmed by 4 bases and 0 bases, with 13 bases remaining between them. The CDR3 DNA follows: TGTGCCAGCAGCTACGGAAAGGGAGCTAGCAATCAGCCCCAGCATTTT. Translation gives CASSYGKGASNQPQHF.